The clone carrying this T cell receptor beta chain was picked up a small number of times. The CDR3 has 13 amino acids. CDR1 is MDHEN and CDR2 is SYDVKM in the germline V gene. V lost 2 bases and J 5 bases, leaving 7 bases between the germline ends. Using a J-beta primer mix together with a sample-barcoded 5' primer, a second PCR was run for about 6 to 11 cycles. MiXCR, run by TCRdb on the 5' RACE reads, gives a single entry per CDR3 protein. The table has 700,000 to 950,000 distinct CDR3 sequences, around 46% seen once. This sample stems from a study of blood T cells in healthy people across ages. The TCR originated in a woman aged 55-70 years in good health. Sequencing was carried out using blood. The rearrangement joins TRBV28 to TRBJ2-1; D remains ambiguous. The CDR3 DNA is TGTGCCAGCAGTTTAACTGGGGACAATGAGCAGTTCTTC. Translating it yields CASSLTGDNEQFF.